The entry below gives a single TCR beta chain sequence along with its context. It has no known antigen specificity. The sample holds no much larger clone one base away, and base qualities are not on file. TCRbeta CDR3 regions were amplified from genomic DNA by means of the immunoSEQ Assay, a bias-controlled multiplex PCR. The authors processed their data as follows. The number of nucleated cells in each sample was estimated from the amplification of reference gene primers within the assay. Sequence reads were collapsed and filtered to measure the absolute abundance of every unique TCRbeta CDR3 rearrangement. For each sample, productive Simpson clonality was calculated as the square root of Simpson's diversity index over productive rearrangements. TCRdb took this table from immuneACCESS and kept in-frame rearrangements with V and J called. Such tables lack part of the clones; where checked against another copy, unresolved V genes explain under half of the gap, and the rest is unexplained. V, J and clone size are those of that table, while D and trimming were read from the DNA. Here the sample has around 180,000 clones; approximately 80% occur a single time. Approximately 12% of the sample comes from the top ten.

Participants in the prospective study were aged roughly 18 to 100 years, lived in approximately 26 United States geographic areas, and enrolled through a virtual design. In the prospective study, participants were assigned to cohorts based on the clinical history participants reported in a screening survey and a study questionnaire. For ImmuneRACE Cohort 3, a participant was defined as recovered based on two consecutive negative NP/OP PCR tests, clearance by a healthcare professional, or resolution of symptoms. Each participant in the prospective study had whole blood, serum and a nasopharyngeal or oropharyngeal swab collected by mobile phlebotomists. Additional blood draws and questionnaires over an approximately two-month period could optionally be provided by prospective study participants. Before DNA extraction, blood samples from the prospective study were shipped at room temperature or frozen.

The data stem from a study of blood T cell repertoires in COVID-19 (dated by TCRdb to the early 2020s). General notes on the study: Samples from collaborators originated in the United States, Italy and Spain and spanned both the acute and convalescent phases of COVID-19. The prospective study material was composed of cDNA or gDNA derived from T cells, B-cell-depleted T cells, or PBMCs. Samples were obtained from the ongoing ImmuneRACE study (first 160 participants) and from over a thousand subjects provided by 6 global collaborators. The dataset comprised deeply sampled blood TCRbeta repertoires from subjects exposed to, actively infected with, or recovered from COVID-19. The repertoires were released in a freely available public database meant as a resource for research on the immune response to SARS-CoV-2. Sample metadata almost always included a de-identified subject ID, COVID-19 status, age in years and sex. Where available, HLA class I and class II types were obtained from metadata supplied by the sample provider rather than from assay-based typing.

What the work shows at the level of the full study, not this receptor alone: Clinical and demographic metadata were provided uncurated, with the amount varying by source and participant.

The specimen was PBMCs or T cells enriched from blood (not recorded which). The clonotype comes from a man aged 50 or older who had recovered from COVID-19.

The CDR3 reads as follows: CASSWGDTEAFF. The nucleotides are TGCGCCAGCAGCTGGGGGGACACTGAAGCTTTCTTT. Here the chain combines TRBV5-1 and TRBJ1-1, with TRBD1 tentatively as D gene (5 bases match). Taken from the germline V gene, the CDR1 and CDR2 loops are SGHRS and YFSETQ. The junction carries 6 bases between V and J, which are trimmed by 3 bases and 3 bases respectively. The CDR3 covers 12 residues, taking in both the cysteine and the phenylalanine. Kept here is only the CDR3 DNA, which spans 36 bases and is read in frame from base 1.